The rows below give T cell receptor beta chains drawn from one sample of a study of shared clonotypes between healthy human individuals. TCRdb's table, derived via immunoSEQ multiplex PCR, lists solely in-frame clones and lacks some. The repertoire holds 1,400,000 or so clones, with less than 99% as singletons. The sample comprised naive CD4+ T cells sorted from blood. The receptors stem from a man aged 25-40 years in good health. CDR3s include the opening cysteine and the closing phenylalanine or tryptophan. D genes are given only for firm matches. A row's size may be missing; if present it is once, few, many or a size class.

d_gene,abundance,v_gene,j_gene,CDR3nt,CDR3aa
.,.,TRBV6-5,TRBJ1-5,TGTGCCAGCAGTCCGGACGGTATGAGCAATCAGCCCCAGCATTTT,CASSPDGMSNQPQHF
TRBD1,.,TRBV14,TRBJ2-2,TGTGCCAGCAGCCTACTCAGGGGGCGCATCACCGGGGAGCTGTTTTTT,CASSLLRGRITGELFF
TRBD2,.,TRBV4-3,TRBJ2-3,TGCGCCAGCAGCCAAGATCGCGGGAGAGGAGATACGCAGTATTTT,CASSQDRGRGDTQYF
.,.,TRBV25-1,TRBJ2-2,TGTGCCAGCAGTGACCAGTCACGTGCCGGGGAGCTGTTTTTT,CASSDQSRAGELFF
.,.,TRBV5-1,TRBJ2-7,TGCGCCAGCAGCTTGGACGGCGGGACAGTCTCCTACGAGCAGTACTTC,CASSLDGGTVSYEQYF
.,.,TRBV11-2,TRBJ1-4,TGTGCCAGCAGCCTAAAGAGTAATGAAAAACTGTTTTTT,CASSLKSNEKLFF
TRBD2,once,TRBV2,TRBJ2-3,TGTGCCAGCAAGCGGGAAGCGGGATGGGTGGCAGATACGCAGTATTTT,CASKREAGWVADTQYF
.,.,TRBV7-6,TRBJ2-3,TGTGCCAGCAGCGAGCCACCAGATACGCAGTATTTT,CASSEPPDTQYF
.,.,TRBV7-8,TRBJ1-1,TGTGCCAGCAGCCGATTATGGGGGACACCTGAAGCTTTCTTT,CASSRLWGTPEAFF
.,once,TRBV5-1,TRBJ2-2,TGCGCCAGCAGCTTGCCCACAGGGTATACCGGGGAGCTGTTTTTT,CASSLPTGYTGELFF
TRBD1,.,TRBV30,TRBJ2-5,TGTGCCTGGAGTCGGACAGGGGGCAGAGAGACCCAGTACTTC,CAWSRTGGRETQYF
.,.,TRBV5-1,TRBJ2-1,TGCGCCAGCAGCTTGTTCTTCTCAGAAGGGAATGAGCAGTTCTTC,CASSLFFSEGNEQFF
TRBD2,.,TRBV18,TRBJ2-7,TGTGCCAGCACGCCACTAGCGGGGACTTACGAGCAGTACTTC,CASTPLAGTYEQYF
TRBD1,once,TRBV28,TRBJ1-2,TGTGCCAGCAAGTTCCGGGACAGGGACTCCTATGGCTACACCTTC,CASKFRDRDSYGYTF
TRBD1,.,TRBV30,TRBJ1-5,TGTGCCTGGAGTCAGGGCAGGGGGGTCCATAGCAATCAGCCCCAGCATTTT,CAWSQGRGVHSNQPQHF
TRBD1,.,TRBV29-1,TRBJ2-7,TGCAGCGTTGGGCAGGGGGTAGACGAGCAGTACTTC,CSVGQGVDEQYF
.,.,TRBV7-9,TRBJ2-3,TGTGCCAGCAGCCGAAGACAGGCCACCACAGATACGCAGTATTTT,CASSRRQATTDTQYF
TRBD2,.,TRBV9,TRBJ2-1,TGTGCCAGCAGCTTAGGCTTAGCGGGAGCATCCAATGAGCAGTTCTTC,CASSLGLAGASNEQFF
TRBD1,once,TRBV18,TRBJ2-7,TGTGCCAGCTCAACACCGGGACAGCCCTACGAGCAGTACTTC,CASSTPGQPYEQYF
.,.,TRBV5-1,TRBJ2-2,TGCGCCAGCAGCTTCCGGGACCGATACACCGGGGAGCTGTTTTTT,CASSFRDRYTGELFF
TRBD1,.,TRBV7-3,TRBJ2-7,TGTGCCAGCAGCTTAAGGTCCGGACAGGGTTCCTACGAGCAGTACTTC,CASSLRSGQGSYEQYF